These 27 T cell receptor beta chains were all obtained from the same sample, sequenced in a study of CXCR3-negative and CXCR3-positive naive CD8 T cells. The study's findings and limits: More hydrophobic TRB CDR3s were found in CXCR3-positive naive cells than in CXCR3-negative naive cells.

No antigen has been assigned to these receptors. All TRB cDNA libraries came from 5' RACE performed with UMI labels. TCRdb reprocessed the 5' RACE reads, keeping one entry per CDR3 protein, no DNA. This table lists roughly 140,000 distinct CDR3 sequences. Sequences were obtained from naive CXCR3+ CD8+ T cells from blood. Subset in this sample: CD45RO-CCR7+CD27+CD95- naive CD8+ T cells expressing CXCR3 (TNR3+). These receptors all stem from a human donor in good health. Some clones in this sample may be carry-over from other donors' samples.

The chain has TRBV3-1 and TRBJ2-7; TCRdb reports TRBD1, a call that lacks DNA to check it against. The CDR3 is 15 residues long. Germline CDR1 reads LGHDT; CDR2 reads YNNKEL (reference sequence). CDR3 protein: CASSQGGAQDYEQYF.

This chain connects TRBV28 to TRBJ2-1; TCRdb's D call, TRBD1, is unchecked because there is no DNA. In germline, CDR1 is MDHEN, CDR2 SYDVKM. The CDR3 has 14 residues. The CDR3: CASNPRGPYNEQFF.

The V call is TRBV12-3 or TRBV12-4, the J call TRBJ1-1. The CDR3 loop spans 17 amino acids. The CDR3 loop reads CASTVRVGHSSYTEAFF.

The J gene is TRBJ1-1, the V gene TRBV15; TCRdb gives TRBD1 as the D gene, but with no DNA this cannot be confirmed. Germline assignment: CDR1 LNHNV and CDR2 YYDKDF (reference sequence). The CDR3 is 14 amino acids. The chain's CDR3 is CATSSRDISTEAFF. The full variable domain, in which reference TRBV15 and TRBJ1-1 provide the parts outside the CDR3, is DAMVIQNPRYQVTQFGKPVTLSCSQTLNHNVMYWYQQKSSQAPKLLFHYYDKDFNNEADTPDNFQSRRPNTSFCFLDIRSPGLGDTAMYLCATSSRDISTEAFFGQGTRLTVV.

This rearrangement joins TRBV25-1 to TRBJ1-1; checking the TCRdb D call of TRBD1 is not possible without DNA. This CDR3 comprises 15 residues. Germline CDR1 and CDR2: MGHDK and SYGVNS. The CDR3 is CASSVGQGLSTEAFF.

This chain links TRBV6-5 with TRBJ2-7; TCRdb selects TRBD2, and the lack of DNA leaves this call unchecked. The CDR3 runs 16 residues. Germline assignment: CDR1 MNHEY and CDR2 SVGAGI. The CDR3 is CASSYSRASGTYEQYF.

The chain couples TRBV7-9 to TRBJ2-7; TCRdb selects TRBD1, and the lack of DNA leaves this call unchecked. From germline, CDR1 is SEHNR and CDR2 FQNEAQ (reference sequence). The CDR3 has 14 residues. CDR3 loop: CASTGIKTGNEQYF.

This chain joins TRBV28 and TRBJ1-4. CDR3 length: 15 amino acids. Germline CDR1 is MDHEN and CDR2 is SYDVKM. CDR3 protein: CASSPPESGNEKLFF.

The chain combines TRBV5-1 with TRBJ2-1; TCRdb selects TRBD1, and the lack of DNA leaves this call unchecked. CDR1 SGHRS and CDR2 YFSETQ come from the germline V gene. The CDR3 covers 18 residues. This chain's CDR3 is CASSSAPGQDRSYNEQFF.

V usage is TRBV6-5 and J usage is TRBJ2-7; TCRdb outputs TRBD2, but without DNA this stays unchecked. The CDR3 length is 17 residues. Germline V gives CDR1 MNHEY, CDR2 SVGAGI. This CDR3 reads CASSYSDQANAASEQYF.

The chain joins TRBV11-2 to TRBJ2-1; TCRdb indicates TRBD1, and absent DNA this call remains unverified. The CDR3 has 16 amino acids. CDR1 is SGHAT and CDR2 is FQNNGV in the germline V gene. The CDR3 loop reads CASSSAAGDPYNEQFF.

The CDR3: CASSQTMNTEAFF. V usage is TRBV4-1 and J usage is TRBJ1-1. Germline lookup yields CDR1 MGHRA and CDR2 YSYEKL. CDR3 length: 13 residues.

V is TRBV7-2 and J is TRBJ2-7; TCRdb names TRBD1, which stays unverified in the absence of DNA. The CDR3 covers 15 residues. The germline V gene has CDR1 SGHTA and CDR2 FQGNSA. CDR3 residues: CASNHPDRYSYEQYF. Combining the CDR3 with reference TRBV7-2 and TRBJ2-7 gives the whole variable domain GAGVSQSPSNKVTEKGKDVELRCDPISGHTALYWYRQSLGQGLEFLIYFQGNSAPDKSGLPSDRFSAERTGGSVSTLTIQRTQQEDSAVYLCASNHPDRYSYEQYFGPGTRLTVT.

This sequence joins TRBV29-1 and TRBJ2-1; there is no DNA to check the TCRdb D call of TRBD2. Germline CDR1 and CDR2: SQVTM and ANQGSEA. The length of the CDR3 is 14 residues. CDR3 protein: CSVETSSAYNEQFF.

V is TRBV5-1 and J is TRBJ1-1; TCRdb's assignment of TRBD1 cannot be checked, as there is no DNA. Germline loops: CDR1 SGHRS, CDR2 YFSETQ. The CDR3 is made up of 15 amino acids. This CDR3 reads CASSLGQGRIAEAFF. The full variable domain, with the rest looked up from reference TRBV5-1 and TRBJ1-1, is KAGVTQTPRYLIKTRGQQVTLSCSPISGHRSVSWYQQTPGQGLQFLFEYFSETQRNKGNFPGRFSGRQFSNSRSEMNVSTLELGDSALYLCASSLGQGRIAEAFFGQGTRLTVV.

The chain couples TRBV5-1 to TRBJ2-2; as DNA is missing, the TRBD1 call by TCRdb cannot be tested. The CDR3 extends over 15 amino acids. Germline loops: CDR1 SGHRS, CDR2 YFSETQ. The CDR3: CASSSNRGDTGELFF.

The chain uses TRBV29-1 and TRBJ1-2; the TRBD1 assignment by TCRdb is unverifiable without DNA. The CDR3 is 12 residues long. Germline V gene sequence: CDR1 SQVTM, CDR2 ANQGSEA. The chain's CDR3 is CSVAEGQVVYTF. Full variable domain (rest looked up from reference TRBV29-1 and TRBJ1-2): SAVISQKPSRDICQRGTSLTIQCQVDSQVTMMFWYRQQPGQSLTLIATANQGSEATYESGFVIDKFPISRPNLTFSTLTVSNMSPEDSSIYLCSVAEGQVVYTFGSGTRLTVV.

The chain uses TRBV29-1 and TRBJ1-1; TCRdb names TRBD1, which stays unverified in the absence of DNA. The CDR3 is 13 amino acids. Germline V gene lookup returns CDR1 SQVTM and CDR2 ANQGSEA. The CDR3: CSVGRTGVTEAFF.

The genes are TRBV19 and TRBJ2-5; no DNA is available, so the TRBD2 call from TCRdb remains unchecked. The CDR3 sequence is 14 residues long. Germline CDR1 is LNHDA and CDR2 is SQIVND (reference sequence). This chain's CDR3 is CASSRREGQETQYF. The full variable domain, its missing parts supplied by reference TRBV19 and TRBJ2-5, is DGGITQSPKYLFRKEGQNVTLSCEQNLNHDAMYWYRQDPGQGLRLIYYSQIVNDFQKGDIAEGYSVSREKKESFPLTVTSAQKNPTAFYLCASSRREGQETQYFGPGTRLLVL.

The rearrangement joins TRBV29-1 to TRBJ2-3; the D gene TCRdb calls, TRBD1, cannot be checked with no DNA. The CDR3 spans 13 residues. CDR1 is SQVTM and CDR2 is ANQGSEA in the germline V gene. CDR3 loop: CSVERGGGDTQYF.

The chain recombines TRBV4-1 with TRBJ1-2. The CDR3 extends over 14 amino acids. Per the germline V gene, CDR1 is MGHRA and CDR2 is YSYEKL. CDR3 protein: CASSQVQAFYGYTF.

V and J are TRBV15 and TRBJ2-7; TCRdb returns TRBD2, unconfirmable since there is no DNA. This CDR3 is 16 amino acids long. The germline V gene encodes CDR1 LNHNV and CDR2 YYDKDF (reference sequence). The CDR3 region is CATSRLPSGGSYEQYF.

The chain is built from TRBV30 and TRBJ2-7; TCRdb returns TRBD1, unconfirmable since there is no DNA. Germline CDR1 and CDR2: GTSNPN and SVGIG (reference sequence). The CDR3 runs 13 residues. CDR3 protein: CAWSSPVAVEQYF. The variable domain in full, with the rest retrieved from reference TRBV30 and TRBJ2-7, is SQTIHQWPATLVQPVGSPLSLECTVEGTSNPNLYWYRQAAGRGLQLLFYSVGIGQISSEVPQNLSASRPQDRQFILSSKKLLLSDSGFYLCAWSSPVAVEQYFGPGTRLTVT.

The V and J genes are TRBV12-5 and TRBJ2-1; TCRdb gives TRBD1 as the D gene, but with no DNA this cannot be confirmed. CDR1 and CDR2 (germline): LGHNT, FRNRAP. The CDR3 spans 12 residues. CDR3 protein: CASGLGGAEQFF. The full variable domain, in which reference TRBV12-5 and TRBJ2-1 provide the parts outside the CDR3, is DARVTQTPRHKVTEMGQEVTMRCQPILGHNTVFWYRQTMMQGLELLAYFRNRAPLDDSGMPKDRFSAEMPDATLATLKIQPSEPRDSAVYFCASGLGGAEQFFGPGTRLTVL.

This chain uses TRBV12-3 or TRBV12-4 with TRBJ2-5. The CDR3 totals 14 residues. CDR3 protein: CASSLGLAQETQYF.

This chain's CDR3 is CSVDGGGTEAFF. This chain joins TRBV29-1 and TRBJ1-1; the TCRdb D gene call, TRBD1, has no DNA to confirm it. The CDR3 length is 12 residues. CDR1 and CDR2 from the germline V gene are SQVTM and ANQGSEA.

This rearrangement joins TRBV12-3 or TRBV12-4 to TRBJ1-5. This CDR3 has 15 amino acids. The CDR3 loop reads CASSTDTRINQPQHF.